Each of the 24 T cell receptor beta chains below was sequenced from the same sample in a study of cytomegalovirus exposure and HLA in healthy donors. 13 Jbeta primers and 60 Vbeta primers were used for the PCR. Profiled with immunoSEQ multiplex PCR; TCRdb holds only in-frame clones, not every one. The sample lists around 300,000 clones, roughly 70% occurring once. Sequencing was performed on PBMCs. These receptor sequences come from a female donor in good health and CMV-seronegative.

The V gene is TRBV11-3, the J gene TRBJ2-1; 14 nucleotides match TRBD2. Germline lookup yields CDR1 SGHNT and CDR2 YENEEA. V shed 4 bases and J 4 bases; nucleotides not matched to a gene: 9. The CDR3 is made up of 18 amino acids. The CDR3: CASSSGLAGELGYNEQFF. The DNA for the CDR3 is TGTGCCAGCAGCTCGGGACTAGCGGGAGAATTGGGTTACAATGAGCAGTTCTTC.

J is TRBJ2-7 and V is TRBV6-1; D is unresolved. CDR1 MNHNS and CDR2 SASEGT come from the germline V gene. The CDR3 covers 13 residues. V was cut by 6 bases and J by 2 bases, with 11 bases left in between. The DNA of the CDR3 is TGTGCCAGCAGGCTGGGCTCCGCCTACGAGCAGTACTTC. Its protein is CASRLGSAYEQYF.

The chain couples TRBV6-6 to TRBJ1-1, with D possibly matching TRBD1 (5 bases). The CDR3 is made up of 13 amino acids. Germline CDR1 MNHNY, CDR2 SVGAGI (reference sequence). V lost 9 bases to trimming and J lost 3 bases, with 14 bases between them. The CDR3 bases are TGTGCCAGTCTCAGGGAAGGTTACACTGAAGCTTTCTTT. It specifies CASLREGYTEAFF.

A few counts support this clone. The V call is TRBV6-4, the J call TRBJ2-7, with D perhaps matching TRBD1 (5 bases). Looked up from germline, CDR1 is MRHNA and CDR2 is SNTAGT. V was trimmed by 9 bases and J by 5 bases, leaving 20 bases between them. There are 14 residues in the CDR3. In nucleotides, the CDR3 is TGTGCCAGTTCACGCCCCAGGGTGGCAGACGAGCAGTACTTC. Protein sequence: CASSRPRVADEQYF.

This chain links TRBV7-2 with TRBJ2-5; 10 bases are a match to TRBD2. Germline V gene sequence: CDR1 SGHTA, CDR2 FQGNSA. The CDR3 length is 14 residues. V was clipped by 6 bases and J by 4 bases; unmatched bases: 5. CDR3 DNA sequence: TGTGCCAGCAGTCTAGCGGGAGCGGGAGAGACCCAGTACTTC. This codes for CASSLAGAGETQYF.

The chain couples TRBV2 to TRBJ2-7; a weak D match, TRBD2 (6 bases). Germline-derived CDR1 and CDR2 are SNHLY and FYNNEI. The CDR3 loop spans 15 amino acids. V was shortened by 2 bases and J by 1 base, with 12 bases between the two germline ends. This CDR3 reads CASSERFGTSYEQYF. CDR3 DNA: TGTGCCAGCAGTGAAAGGTTTGGGACTTCCTACGAGCAGTACTTC.

The rearrangement uses TRBV6-1 and TRBJ2-1; D possibly corresponds to TRBD2 (5 bases). V lost 4 bases, J lost 0 bases, and 13 bases lay in between. CDR3 length: 16 residues. Germline-derived CDR1 and CDR2 are MNHNS and SASEGT. This CDR3 reads CASSALPGFSYNEQFF. The CDR3 nucleotides are TGTGCCAGCAGTGCCCTTCCGGGGTTCTCCTACAATGAGCAGTTCTTC.

The rearrangement joins TRBV2 to TRBJ2-5; 7 positions match TRBD2. Germline V gene lookup returns CDR1 SNHLY and CDR2 FYNNEI. V trimming: 2 bases; J trimming: 5 bases; junction bases outside the gene matches: 8. This CDR3 contains 15 residues. CDR3 DNA: TGTGCCAGCAGTGAAATGGCGGGAGTATCTGAGACCCAGTACTTC. Translating it yields CASSEMAGVSETQYF. Drawing the rest from reference TRBV2 and TRBJ2-5, the complete variable domain is EPEVTQTPSHQVTQMGQEVILRCVPISNHLYFYWYRQILGQKVEFLVSFYNNEISEKSEIFDDQFSVERPDGSNFTLKIRSTKLEDSAMYFCASSEMAGVSETQYFGPGTRLLVL.

The gene calls are TRBV7-8 and TRBJ2-7; TRBD1 aligns across 9 bases. CDR1 is SGHVS, CDR2 FQNEAQ, per germline. Trimming cost V 4 bases and J 1 base; bases outside gene matches: 5. The CDR3 consists of 15 residues. This CDR3 reads CASSWAGTGSYEQYF. Here the CDR3 DNA reads TGTGCCAGCAGCTGGGCCGGGACAGGGTCCTACGAGCAGTACTTC.

The sample holds a few counts of this clone. This rearrangement joins TRBV6-1 to TRBJ1-4; a possible D gene is TRBD1 (5 bases). With 3 bases removed from V and 1 base from J, the gap between germline ends came to 9 bases. Germline lookup yields CDR1 MNHNS and CDR2 SASEGT. The CDR3 totals 15 residues. The chain's CDR3 is CASSDLQGTNEKLFF. The CDR3 nucleotides read TGTGCCAGCAGTGACCTTCAGGGAACTAATGAAAAACTGTTTTTT.

The chain has TRBV18 and TRBJ2-1, with 13 bases identical to TRBD2. CDR1 and CDR2 from the germline V gene are KGHSH and LQKENI. This CDR3 is built from 16 residues. V shed 3 bases and J 6 bases; nucleotides not matched to a gene: 5. The CDR3: CASSPPGLAGLNEQFF. For the CDR3, the DNA is TGTGCCAGCTCACCGCCGGGACTAGCGGGACTCAATGAGCAGTTCTTC.

This clone showed up just a few times. CDR3 sequence reads: CASSFGIAWDEQYF. DNA of the CDR3: TGCGCCAGCAGCTTCGGGATAGCGTGGGACGAGCAGTACTTC. The rearrangement joins TRBV5-1 to TRBJ2-7; tentative D call: TRBD2 (5 bases). CDR1 and CDR2 from the germline V gene are SGHRS and YFSETQ. V dropped 2 bases and J dropped 5 bases, with 14 bases sitting between them. The CDR3 spans 14 residues.

This clone appeared a single time. V and J are TRBV5-1 and TRBJ1-4; D is unresolved. Germline V lookup: CDR1 SGHRS, CDR2 YFSETQ. The CDR3 is 14 residues long. Trimming cost V 3 bases and J 3 bases, with 9 bases left between them. CDR3 nucleotide sequence: TGCGCCAGCAGCTCGACCCGGGCTAATGAAAAACTGTTTTTT. Its protein product is CASSSTRANEKLFF.

This clone was observed a few times. The chain has TRBV6-5 and TRBJ2-7; TRBD2 might be the D (6 bases). CDR1 is MNHEY, CDR2 SVGAGI, per germline. V was trimmed by 8 bases and J by 2 bases, leaving 13 bases between them. CDR3 length: 13 amino acids. This CDR3 is CASRLSGAYEQYF. CDR3 DNA: TGTGCCAGCCGCCTGTCGGGAGCCTACGAGCAGTACTTC.

The chain uses TRBV19 and TRBJ1-1, with D perhaps TRBD1 (5 bases). CDR1 is LNHDA and CDR2 is SQIVND in the germline V gene (reference sequence). Trimming took off 4 bases at V and 1 base at J, with 7 bases between the two ends. The CDR3 sequence is 13 residues long. The CDR3 DNA reads TGTGCCAGTAGTACAACAGGGAACACTGAAGCTTTCTTT. Its protein product is CASSTTGNTEAFF.

This clone was counted between two and nine times. The chain recombines TRBV5-1 with TRBJ1-1; D is uncertain. Looked up from germline, CDR1 is SGHRS and CDR2 is YFSETQ. The germline V and J ends were trimmed by 4 bases and 3 bases, with 10 bases remaining between them. The CDR3 has 13 residues. The CDR3: CASSPRVHTEAFF. As DNA, the CDR3 is TGCGCCAGCAGCCCTCGGGTCCACACTGAAGCTTTCTTT. Together with reference TRBV5-1 and TRBJ1-1, the CDR3 gives the full variable domain: KAGVTQTPRYLIKTRGQQVTLSCSPISGHRSVSWYQQTPGQGLQFLFEYFSETQRNKGNFPGRFSGRQFSNSRSEMNVSTLELGDSALYLCASSPRVHTEAFFGQGTRLTVV.

J is TRBJ2-1 and V is TRBV5-1; 9 bases map to TRBD2. CDR1 and CDR2 (germline): SGHRS, YFSETQ. V lost 0 bases to trimming and J lost 0 bases; unmatched junction nucleotides: 7. There are 18 residues in the CDR3. CDR3 region: CASSLVGSGGPSYNEQFF. In DNA form, the CDR3 reads TGCGCCAGCAGCTTGGTGGGTAGCGGGGGTCCCTCCTACAATGAGCAGTTCTTC.

The rearrangement uses TRBV4-1 and TRBJ1-4; D remains unclear. The CDR3 contains 12 residues. Germline V gives CDR1 MGHRA, CDR2 YSYEKL. The ends were cut back, 1 base at V and 7 bases at J, with 4 bases in the middle. The CDR3 region has the DNA TGCGCCAGCAGCCAAGCTCCTGAAAAACTGTTTTTT. This encodes CASSQAPEKLFF.

The CDR3 DNA reads TGTGCCAGCAGCTTACTACCCAGGGTGAACACTGAAGCTTTCTTT. Translating gives CASSLLPRVNTEAFF. This rearrangement joins TRBV7-2 to TRBJ1-1; weak D call: TRBD1 (5 bases). The CDR3 contains 15 residues. Deletions cut 2 bases from V and 0 bases from J, with 10 bases between. Germline values: CDR1 SGHTA, CDR2 FQGNSA.

The CDR3 sequence is CAWSVRLAGGVHEQYF. The CDR3 coding sequence is TGTGCCTGGAGTGTACGCCTAGCGGGAGGAGTCCACGAGCAGTACTTC. The J gene is TRBJ2-7, the V gene TRBV30, with 11 bases identical to TRBD2. CDR3 length equals 16 residues. Germline V gene lookup returns CDR1 GTSNPN and CDR2 SVGIG (reference sequence). The trim removed 0 bases at V and 5 bases at J, leaving 9 bases unmatched.

The chain links TRBV2 to TRBJ2-2; TRBD2 matches at 10 bases. This CDR3 spans 14 amino acids. With V trimmed by 9 bases and J by 1 base, 2 bases remained unmatched. Per the germline V gene, CDR1 is SNHLY and CDR2 is FYNNEI. The CDR3 DNA reads as TGTGCCAGAAGGACTAGCGGGAACACCGGGGAGCTGTTTTTT. It specifies CARRTSGNTGELFF.

The V and J genes are TRBV30 and TRBJ2-5, with D perhaps matching TRBD1 (6 bases). The CDR3 runs to 14 residues. Germline CDR1 is GTSNPN and CDR2 is SVGIG (reference sequence). Trimming took 2 bases from V and 2 from J, leaving 12 bases between them. The CDR3 sequence is CAWSSKRGQETQYF. The DNA for the CDR3 is TGTGCCTGGAGTTCTAAGAGGGGGCAAGAGACCCAGTACTTC.

This clone was observed a few times. This chain uses TRBV19 with TRBJ1-5; 10 bases are a match to TRBD1. Per germline, CDR1 LNHDA and CDR2 SQIVND (reference sequence). J lost 6 bases, V lost 7 bases, and 9 bases had no gene match. This CDR3 comprises 15 residues. The CDR3 region has the DNA TGTGCCAGTATGACAGGGGGCAGACTAGGTCAGCCCCAGCATTTT. As protein: CASMTGGRLGQPQHF.

The gene calls are TRBV5-1 and TRBJ2-7, with 10 bases aligning to TRBD2. Unmatched junction bases numbered 5, after V lost 2 bases and J lost 3 bases. There are 15 residues in the CDR3. CDR1 SGHRS and CDR2 YFSETQ come from the germline V gene. CDR3 coding DNA: TGCGCCAGCAGCTTTGGCCTAGCGGGAGTCTACGAGCAGTACTTC. This encodes CASSFGLAGVYEQYF.